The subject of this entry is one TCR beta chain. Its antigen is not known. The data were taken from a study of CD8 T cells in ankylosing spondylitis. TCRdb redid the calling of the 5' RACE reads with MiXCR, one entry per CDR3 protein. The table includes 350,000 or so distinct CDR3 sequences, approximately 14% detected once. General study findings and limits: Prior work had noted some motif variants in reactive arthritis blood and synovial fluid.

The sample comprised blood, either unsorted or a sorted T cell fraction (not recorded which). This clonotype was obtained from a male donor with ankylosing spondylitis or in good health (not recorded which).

This CDR3 is CASNPGGDQPQHF. The CDR3 DNA sequence: TGCGCCAGCAATCCAGGGGGCGATCAGCCCCAGCATTTT. The V call is TRBV10-2, the J call TRBJ1-5; 8 positions match TRBD1. V dropped 7 bases and J dropped 5; count of bases not matched to a gene: 4. CDR1 is WSHSY and CDR2 is SAAADI in the germline V gene. The CDR3 contains 13 residues.